The 5 T cell receptor beta chains below were found in one sample sequenced in a study of naive and memory T cell subsets (dated by TCRdb to 2016 to 2017). Summary of the overall study and its limitations: A few larger clonotypes were found in naive repertoires, especially CD8, and these larger clonotypes were possibly memory cells re-expressing CD45RA.

Library prep was done by UMI-ligation and nested PCR. For sequencing, an Illumina MiSeq was employed. The beta constant-region primer consisted of an equimolar mixture of two oligonucleotides that together covered TRBC1 and TRBC2. The ligated cDNA went through four rounds of PCR with nested alpha and beta constant-region primers together with the SP2 primer. Clones were called with MiXCR by TCRdb after fastp trimmed the public reads at Q25, and only in-frame beta chains were retained. Rows with one shared CDR3 protein collapse into an entry with the most common genes and DNA. Here the sample has about 160,000 distinct CDR3 sequences; roughly 23% occur a single time. The ten largest make up 0.11% of the sample. The antigens of these receptors remain unknown. The sequenced sample was naive CD4+ T cells from blood. The intended sense of this specimen's cell subset or site label: naive T cells, CD45RA high CD27+. The receptors stem from a human donor in good health.

This clonotype has a count of ten or more. This chain connects TRBV20-1 to TRBJ1-1; 8 bases map to TRBD1. Germline V CDR1 and CDR2: DFQATT, SNEGSKA (reference sequence). With V trimmed by 4 bases and J by 0 bases, 13 bases remained unmatched. The length of the CDR3 is 17 residues. The CDR3 is CSATSNRDRSMNTEAFF. CDR3 nucleotide sequence: TGCAGTGCTACCTCAAACCGGGACAGGAGCATGAACACTGAAGCTTTCTTT.

V and J are TRBV4-1 and TRBJ1-5; 7 nucleotides match TRBD1. This CDR3 has 14 amino acids. Losses at the gene ends were 3 bases for V and 6 bases for J; bases not matched to a gene: 5. In germline, CDR1 is MGHRA, CDR2 YSYEKL. The CDR3 nucleotides read TGCGCCAGCAGCCATACAGGGGTGATTCAGCCCCAGCATTTT. This translates into CASSHTGVIQPQHF.

This clonotype has just a few counts. The V gene is TRBV5-1, the J gene TRBJ2-2; D remains ambiguous. CDR1 and CDR2 from the germline V gene are SGHRS and YFSETQ. Trimming shortened V by 5 bases and J by 4 bases, and 9 bases separated the two germline ends. CDR3 length: 13 residues. CDR3 sequence (DNA): TGCGCCAGCAGGCAAGCCAGCACCGGGGAGCTGTTTTTT. This encodes CASRQASTGELFF.

This clonotype was detected many times. The chain links TRBV19 to TRBJ2-6, with D tentatively TRBD1 (6 bases). Trimming took 3 bases from V and 0 from J, leaving 15 bases between them. CDR3 size: 18 residues. CDR1 and CDR2 (germline): LNHDA, SQIVND (reference sequence). CDR3 amino acids: CASSMFRDTSSGANVLTF. The CDR3 DNA sequence: TGTGCCAGTAGTATGTTTCGGGACACGAGCTCTGGGGCCAACGTCCTGACTTTC. Drawing the rest from reference TRBV19 and TRBJ2-6, the complete variable domain is DGGITQSPKYLFRKEGQNVTLSCEQNLNHDAMYWYRQDPGQGLRLIYYSQIVNDFQKGDIAEGYSVSREKKESFPLTVTSAQKNPTAFYLCASSMFRDTSSGANVLTFGAGSRLTVL.

This chain links TRBV12-3 or TRBV12-4 with TRBJ2-1; TRBD1 is a possible D gene (7 bases). V dropped 6 bases and J dropped 2 bases, with 11 bases sitting between them. The CDR3 has 14 residues. DNA of the CDR3: TGTGCCAGCAGGCTCAGGGGGGCCTACAATGAGCAGTTCTTC. Protein: CASRLRGAYNEQFF.